The subject of this entry is one T cell receptor (beta chain). This clone showed up just a few times. Its recognized antigen is unknown. Base qualities are not recorded, but no much larger clone differs from it by a single base. CDR1 and CDR2, looked up from the germline V gene, are SGHAT and FQNNGV. Trimming leaves V shorter by 5 bases and J shorter by 2 bases, with the junction holding 12 bases beyond the gene matches. There are 18 amino acids in the CDR3, from cysteine to phenylalanine inclusive. Only the CDR3 portion is preserved as DNA: 54 bases, with reading frame beginning at the first base. TCRbeta CDR3 regions were amplified from genomic DNA using the immunoSEQ Assay, a bias-controlled multiplex PCR. The paper's data handling went like this. The number of nucleated cells in each sample was estimated by amplification of reference gene primers within the assay. To quantify the absolute abundance of each unique TCRbeta CDR3 rearrangement, sequence reads were collapsed and filtered. For each sample, productive Simpson clonality was calculated as the square root of Simpson's diversity index over productive rearrangements. TCRdb provides this immuneACCESS table in a form limited to in-frame rearrangements. Some clones are lacking; in checked studies, under half of them reflect an unresolved V gene, and why the rest are absent is not known. V, J and clone size derive from that table, while D and trimming were established from the DNA sequence. This sample comprises 250,000 to 300,000 clones, approximately 84% of them detected only once. Around 15% of the sample is in the top ten clones.

Participants in the prospective study were enrolled through a virtual design, were aged roughly 18 to 90 years, and lived in about two dozen United States geographic areas. Cohort assignment in the prospective study relied on participant-reported clinical history from a screening survey and a study questionnaire. ImmuneRACE Cohort 3 recovered participants were defined by two consecutive negative NP/OP PCR tests, healthcare professional clearance, or symptom resolution. In the prospective study, mobile phlebotomists collected whole blood, serum and a nasopharyngeal or oropharyngeal swab from each participant. Prospective study participants could optionally give additional blood draws and questionnaires over an approximately two-month period. Blood samples from the prospective study were shipped frozen or at room temperature prior to DNA extraction. The data originate from a study of blood T cell repertoires in COVID-19 (TCRdb year 2020). Broadly, across the study: Samples covering the acute and convalescent phases of COVID-19 were provided by collaborators in the United States, Italy and Spain. Nearly every sample came with metadata listing a de-identified subject ID, COVID-19 status, age in years and sex. The dataset comprised deeply sampled blood TCRbeta repertoires from subjects exposed to, actively infected with, or recovered from COVID-19. The samples were drawn from two sources: the first 160 participants of the ongoing ImmuneRACE study, and approximately 1,300 subjects contributed by 6 global collaborators. A freely available public database, intended as a resource for researchers studying the immune response to SARS-CoV-2, is where the repertoires were released. The material from the prospective study consisted of cDNA or gDNA derived from T cells, B-cell-depleted T cells, or PBMCs. Where HLA class I and class II types were available, the types were taken from metadata supplied by the sample provider, not from assay-based typing. Overall study outcomes, separate from this receptor: The quantity of clinical and demographic metadata differed by source and by participant and was supplied without curation.

The origin of this receptor is a young man who had recovered from COVID-19. The chain is encoded by TRBV11-2 joined to TRBJ2-3; TRBD2 fits 11 bases in the junction. Sequenced material: PBMCs or T cells enriched from blood (not recorded which). CDR3 reads: CASSPRLAGSRATDTQYF. Here is the DNA: TGTGCCAGCAGCCCAAGACTAGCGGGAAGCCGGGCCACAGATACGCAGTATTTT.